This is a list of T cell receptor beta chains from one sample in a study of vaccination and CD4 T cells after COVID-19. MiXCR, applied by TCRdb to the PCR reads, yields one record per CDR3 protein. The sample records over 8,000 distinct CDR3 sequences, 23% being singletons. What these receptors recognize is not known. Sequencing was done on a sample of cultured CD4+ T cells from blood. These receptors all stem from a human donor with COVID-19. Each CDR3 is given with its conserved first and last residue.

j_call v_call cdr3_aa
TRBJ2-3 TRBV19 CASTGTVHLGGGTDTQYF
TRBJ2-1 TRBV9 CASSVLGLAGGNVEQFF
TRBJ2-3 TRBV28 CASSNGGYTDTQYF
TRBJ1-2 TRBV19 CASMSPGQGGFGYTF
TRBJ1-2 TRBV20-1 CSARPADRVYGYTF
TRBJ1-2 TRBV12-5 CASDPGQGGYGYTF
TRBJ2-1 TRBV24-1 CATSESDSYNEQFF
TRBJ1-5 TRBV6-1 CASSRDGLSNQPQHF
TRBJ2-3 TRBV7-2 CASSLNGGAPTDTQYF
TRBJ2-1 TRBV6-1 CASKQGGLAKYEQFF
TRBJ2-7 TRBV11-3 CASSLDWTGATYEQYF
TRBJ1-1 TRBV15 CATSRDRGTGRPEAFF
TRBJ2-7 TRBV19 CASSIGARGTGEQYF
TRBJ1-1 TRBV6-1 CASRETGTNTEAFF
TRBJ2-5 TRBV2 CATTGTLGGTQYF
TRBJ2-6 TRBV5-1 CASSSTQDRAGAGANVLTF
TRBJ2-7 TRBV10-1 CASSESLGSYEQCF
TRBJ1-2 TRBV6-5 CASSYSAGRGYTF
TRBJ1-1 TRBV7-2 CASSLQHLNTEAFF
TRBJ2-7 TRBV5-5 CASSLDRVGIAQQYF